A selection of T cell receptor beta chains follows, all from one sample in a study of blood T cell repertoires in COVID-19. Measured with immunoSEQ multiplex PCR; TCRdb has only the in-frame clones, and not every one. Among 65,000 to 80,000 clones listed, about 90% were seen once. Sample: peripheral blood. These receptors came from an elderly man in a cohort sampled during active COVID-19. Each CDR3 is given without its conserved first and last residue. The order of the fields is V gene, J gene, CDR3 protein.

TRBV10-2	TRBJ1-2	ASSKGQVDYGYT
TRBV5-1	TRBJ1-3	ASSLVRGTGNTIY
TRBV5-4	TRBJ2-7	ASSPPGQGAGYEQY
TRBV3-1/TRBV3-2	TRBJ1-1	ASTRRAMNTEAF
TRBV12-3/TRBV12-4	TRBJ1-6	ASRSNNSPLH
TRBV10-3	TRBJ2-6	AIRDSLTGVLT
TRBV6-5	TRBJ2-7	ASSYRQGYYEQY
TRBV5-6	TRBJ1-2	ASSLGSVLDYGYT
TRBV19	TRBJ1-2	ASSSGVGYGYT
TRBV4-2	TRBJ2-3	ASSQVEGNTQY
TRBV6-5	TRBJ1-2	ASSLLGGSGYT
TRBV7-2	TRBJ1-1	ASSTALGRTGVGAF
TRBV5-1	TRBJ1-2	ASSHGQGPYGYT
TRBV21-1	TRBJ1-5	ASSKSEDSYGNQPQH
TRBV6-5	TRBJ2-1	ASSYEGAEQF
TRBV7-2	TRBJ2-5	ASSDRLAGQETQY
TRBV5-6	TRBJ2-5	ASNLQGVGETQY
TRBV7-2	TRBJ1-5	ASRPGPQHNQPQH
TRBV4-3	TRBJ2-3	ASSQDGTSGGPVSDTQY
TRBV2	TRBJ2-7	ASSEPLKNSYEQY
TRBV10-3	TRBJ1-5	AISDQLSGGQPQH
TRBV18	TRBJ1-1	ASSPWHLNTEAF
TRBV7-2	TRBJ1-4	ASSLMGQSNEKLF
TRBV3-1/TRBV3-2	TRBJ1-4	ASSQGGEKLF
TRBV27	TRBJ2-2	ASSSRLANTGELF
TRBV9	TRBJ2-1	ASSGGGGPPAGASYNEQF
TRBV2	TRBJ1-5	ASSEMEGLQPQH
TRBV24-1	TRBJ2-3	ATSAGSTDTQY
TRBV5-6	TRBJ1-1	ASSLGSGQGVAEAF
TRBV19	TRBJ1-1	ASSISLNTEAF
TRBV7-2	TRBJ1-5	ASSLMRGQPQH
TRBV5-1	TRBJ1-1	ASSLHTSDTEAF
TRBV2	TRBJ1-5	ASSGDSLGNQPQH
TRBV7-7	TRBJ2-7	ASSLEAGDEQY
TRBV6-5	TRBJ1-3	ASSSLTGVGNTIY
TRBV14	TRBJ2-1	ASSLSGTGGYNEQF
TRBV6-2/TRBV6-3	TRBJ1-5	ASSYGPGHLSNSNQPQH